The present T cell receptor beta chain was sequenced within a study of blood T cell repertoires in COVID-19. Germline V gives CDR1 SEHNR, CDR2 FQNEAQ (reference sequence). Trimming removed 2 bases at V and 0 bases at J, with 11 bases between. This CDR3 contains 15 residues. Assay: immunoSEQ multiplex PCR; the TCRdb copy retains only in-frame clones and omits some. The sample has around 250,000 clones, about 90% seen once. The chain links TRBV7-9 to TRBJ2-7; possible D gene TRBD2, 6 bases. Sequencing was performed on PBMCs or T cells enriched from blood (not recorded which). The source is a woman aged 30 to 39 with acute COVID-19. The chain's CDR3 is CASSLPGVSSYEQYF. CDR3 nucleotide sequence: TGTGCCAGCAGCTTACCGGGGGTGAGCTCCTACGAGCAGTACTTC. The full variable domain, its missing parts supplied by reference TRBV7-9 and TRBJ2-7, is DTGVSQNPRHKITKRGQNVTFRCDPISEHNRLYWYRQTLGQGPEFLTYFQNEAQLEKSRLLSDRFSAERPKGSFSTLEIQRTEQGDSAMYLCASSLPGVSSYEQYFGPGTRLTVT.